This T cell receptor (beta chain) was identified during a study of T cells in Graves' hyperthyroidism and ophthalmopathy. The CDR3 runs 15 residues. Germline V gives CDR1 MNHEY, CDR2 SMNVEV (reference sequence). Trimming cost V 2 bases and J 7 bases, with 14 bases left between them. This clonotype occurred a few times. It was RNA transcripts that yielded the amplified TCR beta CDR3 regions. TCR CDR3 underwent first-round RT-PCR with the HTBI primer set. MiXCR, applied by TCRdb to the multiplex PCR reads, yields one record per CDR3 protein. The sample yields a few hundred thousand distinct CDR3 sequences, 13% to 15% seen once.

The clonotype originates from a woman between 50 and 59 years old with Graves' hyperthyroidism that later progressed to Graves' ophthalmopathy. Material for sequencing was blood. V gene TRBV27 combines with J gene TRBJ1-4; weak D call: TRBD1 (5 bases). This CDR3 reads CASSLNGGGGEKLFF. In DNA form, the CDR3 reads TGTGCCAGCAGTTTAAACGGTGGGGGTGGTGAAAAACTGTTTTTT. The complete variable domain, with remaining parts taken from reference TRBV27 and TRBJ1-4, reads EAQVTQNPRYLITVTGKKLTVTCSQNMNHEYMSWYRQDPGLGLRQIYYSMNVEVTDKGDVPEGYKVSRKEKRNFPLILESPSPNQTSLYFCASSLNGGGGEKLFFGSGTQLSVL.